The clone carrying this T cell receptor delta chain has only a few counts. A much larger clone lies a single base off, so this may be a read error. Other DNA sequences within the sample encode an identical CDR3. This sample was included in a study of γδ T cells in repeated Plasmodium falciparum infection. Vgamma9/Vdelta2+ and Vdelta2-negative gammadelta T cells were flow-sorted from PBMC for bulk sequencing. TCRdb redid the clone calls on the multiplex PCR reads with CATT. The repertoire holds around 89,000 delta-chain clones, with approximately 1.5% as singletons. CDR3 length equals 19 residues. Germline V gene lookup returns CDR1 TSWWSYY and CDR2 QGS.

The chain couples TRDV1 to TRDJ1, with TRDD2 as a possible D gene (6 bases). The J gene, not given by TCRdb, was assigned here from a germline match of the nucleotide sequence. Sequencing was performed on gamma-delta T cells from blood. This sequence originates from a pool of human donors (malaria-infected and uninfected, not separated). The CDR3 loop is CALGEYRAGVFLYTDKLIF. The DNA of the CDR3 is TGTGCCCTTGGGGAGTATCGCGCCGGAGTCTTCCTGTACACCGATAAACTCATCTTT.